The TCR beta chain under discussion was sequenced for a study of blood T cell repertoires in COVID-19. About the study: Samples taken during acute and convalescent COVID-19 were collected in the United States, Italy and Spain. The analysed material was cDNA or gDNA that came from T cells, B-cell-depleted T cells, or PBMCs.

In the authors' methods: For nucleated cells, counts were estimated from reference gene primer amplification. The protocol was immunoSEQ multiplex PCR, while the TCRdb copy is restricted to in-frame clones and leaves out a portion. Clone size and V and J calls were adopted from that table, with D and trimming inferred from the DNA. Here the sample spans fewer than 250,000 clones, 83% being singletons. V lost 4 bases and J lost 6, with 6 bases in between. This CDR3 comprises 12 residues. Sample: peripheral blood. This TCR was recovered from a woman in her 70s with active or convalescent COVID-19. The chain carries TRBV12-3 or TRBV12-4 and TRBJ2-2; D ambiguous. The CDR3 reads CASSSLAGELFF. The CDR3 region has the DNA TGTGCCAGCAGTTCTTTAGCCGGGGAGCTGTTTTTT.